This T cell receptor beta chain emerged from a study of T cell responses to AZD1222 COVID-19 vaccine (dated by TCRdb to about 2021). For context, the study as a whole: AZD1222 recipients with second doses at about 4 weeks or about 12 weeks were pooled, because spike-specific TCR depth and breadth did not differ between schedules. Trial participants were enrolled into age subgroups of 18-55, 56-69 and 70-plus years, which contained approximately 150, 28 and 58 TCR-sequenced participants, respectively. TCR sequencing covered 230 or so trial participants: approximately 200 given two doses of AZD1222 and about 26 given two doses of MenACWY control vaccine. Summary of the overall study and its limitations: Because no samples from the day 14 peak response were available, repertoires could be characterized only after the peak T cell response. After two AZD1222 doses, both the breadth and the depth of spike-specific TCRs were significantly higher than at day 0 and than in MenACWY recipients. The vaccine-associated CD4 TCRs covered the entire spike protein, and the dominant responses fell in regions 160-218 and 743-854. Reportedly, almost half of the unique spike-specific TCRs recognized epitopes lying outside the regions that are mutated in the B.1.351 and B.1.1.7 variants. Most participants were white British and females outnumbered males, and the authors suggested that clonal diversity may have been underestimated. In the small 56-69-year group, the increase in depth fell short of significance, most likely because of low power. Only five to seven AZD1222 recipients were SARS-CoV-2 seropositive at baseline, limiting conclusions about previously exposed vaccinees.

Inclusive of the bounding cysteine and phenylalanine, the CDR3 is 14 residues long. Only the CDR3 DNA is retained, 42 bases long and in frame from the first base. V is cut by 0 bases and J by 10 bases, and the space between the germline ends is 11 bases. CDR1 and CDR2 were assigned from the germline V gene as SGDLS and YYNGEE. The CDR3 regions of human TCRbeta chains were analyzed by immunosequencing. As for the original processing: Repertoire TCRs were matched against a reference library of SARS-CoV-2-specific TCRs generated with the MIRA antigen-specificity platform. Breadth was defined as the fraction of unique TCRs that were SARS-CoV-2-associated, and depth was defined as the fraction of total T cells that were SARS-CoV-2-associated. Using the MIRA data, every spike-specific TCR was mapped to the spike region that the TCR reacted to and assigned to either a CD4 or a CD8 class. Log10-transformed breadth and depth values were compared by one-way ANOVA with Sidak's multiple comparisons tests. TCRdb stores this immuneACCESS table with in-frame sequences only. Part of the clones is absent; in the studies checked, under half of the shortfall reflects unresolved V genes, and no reason is known for the rest. V, J and clone size reflect that table, while D and trimming were determined from the DNA. A total of around 150,000 clones appear in this sample, 80% to 90% of them only once. Jointly, the top ten make up 1.5% to 2% of the sample.

On this clone itself: Its antigen target is currently unknown. Per-base quality was not reported, and no clone a single base away is much larger than it.

Sample time point, as interpreted from the label and publication: baseline before first vaccination. Vaccinee samples came from UK trials COV001 and COV002, including a single-blind randomized controlled phase 2/3 trial of AZD1222 (ChAdOx1 nCoV-19) in healthy adults. For TCRbeta chain sequencing, PBMC samples were collected from trial participants at day 0 and at day 28 after the second dose. The chain was built from TRBV9 and TRBJ1-6; 5 matching bases give a weak D call of TRBD1. The sample here was peripheral blood, taken on day 0 of AZD1222 vaccination. The TCR originated in an adult in good health. The bases are TGTGCCAGCAGCGTAGGGGACCCAACCTCACCCCTCCACTTT. Translation gives CASSVGDPTSPLHF.